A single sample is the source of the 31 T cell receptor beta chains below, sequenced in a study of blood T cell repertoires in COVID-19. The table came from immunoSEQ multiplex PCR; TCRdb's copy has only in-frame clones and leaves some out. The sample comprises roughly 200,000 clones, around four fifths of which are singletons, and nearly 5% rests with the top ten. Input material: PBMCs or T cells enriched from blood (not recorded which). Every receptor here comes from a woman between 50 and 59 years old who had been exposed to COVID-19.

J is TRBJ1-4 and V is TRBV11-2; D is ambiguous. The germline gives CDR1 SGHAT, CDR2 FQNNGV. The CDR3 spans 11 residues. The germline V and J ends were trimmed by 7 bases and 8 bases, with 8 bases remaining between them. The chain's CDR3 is CASTPGEKLFF. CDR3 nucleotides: TGTGCCAGCACCCCAGGAGAAAAACTGTTTTTT. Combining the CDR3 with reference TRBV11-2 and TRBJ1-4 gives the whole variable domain EAGVAQSPRYKIIEKRQSVAFWCNPISGHATLYWYQQILGQGPKLLIQFQNNGVVDDSQLPKDRFSAERLKGVDSTLKIQPAKLEDSAVYLCASTPGEKLFFGSGTQLSVL.

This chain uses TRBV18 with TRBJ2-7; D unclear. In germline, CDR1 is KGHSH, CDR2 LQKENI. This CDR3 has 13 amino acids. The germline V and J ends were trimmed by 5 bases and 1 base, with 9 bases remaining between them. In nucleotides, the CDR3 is TGTGCCAGCTCAATTGGCGGATCCTACGAGCAGTACTTC. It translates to CASSIGGSYEQYF.

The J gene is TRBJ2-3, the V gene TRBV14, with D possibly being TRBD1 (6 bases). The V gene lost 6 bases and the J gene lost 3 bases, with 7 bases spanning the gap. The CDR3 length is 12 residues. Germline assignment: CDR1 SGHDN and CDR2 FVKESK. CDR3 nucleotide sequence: TGTGCCAGCAGGGGGGCGACAGATACGCAGTATTTT. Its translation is CASRGATDTQYF.

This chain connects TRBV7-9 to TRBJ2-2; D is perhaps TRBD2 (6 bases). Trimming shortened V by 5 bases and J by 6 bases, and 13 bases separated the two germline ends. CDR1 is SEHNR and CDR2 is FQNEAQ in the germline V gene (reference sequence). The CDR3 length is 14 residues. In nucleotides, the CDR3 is TGTGCCAGCAGCCTAGGGACTGATCCCGGGGAGCTGTTTTTT. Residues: CASSLGTDPGELFF. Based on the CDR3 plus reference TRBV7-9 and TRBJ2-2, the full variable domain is DTGVSQNPRHKITKRGQNVTFRCDPISEHNRLYWYRQTLGQGPEFLTYFQNEAQLEKSRLLSDRFSAERPKGSFSTLEIQRTEQGDSAMYLCASSLGTDPGELFFGEGSRLTVL.

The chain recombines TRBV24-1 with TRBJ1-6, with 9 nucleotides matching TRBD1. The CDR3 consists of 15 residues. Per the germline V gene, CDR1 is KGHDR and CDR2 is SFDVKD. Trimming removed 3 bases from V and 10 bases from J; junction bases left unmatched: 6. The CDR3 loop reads CATSDRTGEASPLHF. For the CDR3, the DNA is TGTGCCACCAGTGATAGGACAGGGGAGGCATCACCCCTCCACTTT.

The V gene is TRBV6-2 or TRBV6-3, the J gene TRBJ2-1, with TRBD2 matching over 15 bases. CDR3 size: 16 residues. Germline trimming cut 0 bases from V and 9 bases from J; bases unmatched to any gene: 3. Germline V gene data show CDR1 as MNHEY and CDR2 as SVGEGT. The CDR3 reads CASSYSGLAGGGEQFF. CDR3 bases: TGTGCCAGCAGTTACTCCGGACTAGCGGGGGGGGGTGAGCAGTTCTTC.

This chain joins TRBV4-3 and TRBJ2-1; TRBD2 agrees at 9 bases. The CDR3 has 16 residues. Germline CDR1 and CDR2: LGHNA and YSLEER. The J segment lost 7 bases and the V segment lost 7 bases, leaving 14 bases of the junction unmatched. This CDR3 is CASTPNPSGGTNEQFF. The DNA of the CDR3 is TGCGCCAGCACTCCAAACCCGAGCGGGGGGACGAATGAGCAGTTCTTC.

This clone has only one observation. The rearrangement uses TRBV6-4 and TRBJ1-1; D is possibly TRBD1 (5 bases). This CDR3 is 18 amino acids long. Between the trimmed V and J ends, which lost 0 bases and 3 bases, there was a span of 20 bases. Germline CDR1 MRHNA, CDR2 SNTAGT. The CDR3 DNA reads TGTGCCAGCAGTGACTCCCCGACAGTCTTCTCCAAGGACACTGAAGCTTTCTTT. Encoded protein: CASSDSPTVFSKDTEAFF.

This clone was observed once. CDR3 DNA sequence: TGTGCCAGTAGTGTAGCGGGGGGCGACACAGATACGCAGTATTTT. Its translation: CASSVAGGDTDTQYF. J is TRBJ2-3 and V is TRBV19; 10 bases are shared with TRBD2. Germline values: CDR1 LNHDA, CDR2 SQIVND (reference sequence). The V and J ends lost 5 bases and 2 bases, in that order; junction bases with no gene match: 4. The CDR3 contains 15 residues.

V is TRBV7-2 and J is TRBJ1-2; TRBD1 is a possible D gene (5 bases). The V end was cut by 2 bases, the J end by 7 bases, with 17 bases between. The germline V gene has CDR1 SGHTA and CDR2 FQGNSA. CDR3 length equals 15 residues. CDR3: CASSLSGREGIGYTF. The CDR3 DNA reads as TGTGCCAGCAGCTTAAGTGGCAGGGAGGGGATTGGCTACACCTTC.

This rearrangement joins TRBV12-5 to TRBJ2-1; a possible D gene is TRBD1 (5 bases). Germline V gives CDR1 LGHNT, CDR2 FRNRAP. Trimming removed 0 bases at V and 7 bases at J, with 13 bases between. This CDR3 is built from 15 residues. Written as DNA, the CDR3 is TGTGCTAGTGGTTTGGTACGACAGTTTATGAATGAGCAGTTCTTC. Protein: CASGLVRQFMNEQFF.

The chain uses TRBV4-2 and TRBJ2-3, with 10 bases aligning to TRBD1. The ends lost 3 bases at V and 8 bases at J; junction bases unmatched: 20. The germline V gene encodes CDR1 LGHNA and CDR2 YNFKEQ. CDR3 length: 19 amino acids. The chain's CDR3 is CASSQDNTGTGDEGATQYF. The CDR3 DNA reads TGTGCCAGCAGCCAGGATAACACCGGGACAGGGGACGAGGGCGCTACGCAGTATTTT.

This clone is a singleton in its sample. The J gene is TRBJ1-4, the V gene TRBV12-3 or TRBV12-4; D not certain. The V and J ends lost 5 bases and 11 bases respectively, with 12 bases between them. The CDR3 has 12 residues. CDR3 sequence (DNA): TGTGCCAGCAGTCGACTGGCCGAGAAACTGTTTTTT. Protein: CASSRLAEKLFF.

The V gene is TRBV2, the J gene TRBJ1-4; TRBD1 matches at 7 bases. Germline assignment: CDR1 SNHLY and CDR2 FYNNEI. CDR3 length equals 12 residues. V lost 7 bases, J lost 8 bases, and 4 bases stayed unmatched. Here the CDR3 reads CASKGAGEKLFF. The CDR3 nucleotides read TGTGCCAGCAAGGGGGCTGGGGAAAAACTGTTTTTT.

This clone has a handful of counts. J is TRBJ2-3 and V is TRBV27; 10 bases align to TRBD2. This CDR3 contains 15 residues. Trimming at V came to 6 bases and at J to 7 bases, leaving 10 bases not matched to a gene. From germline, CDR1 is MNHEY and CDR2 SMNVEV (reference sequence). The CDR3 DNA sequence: TGTGCCAGCAGATTTAGCGGGGGGCGCATAAATACGCAGTATTTT. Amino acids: CASRFSGGRINTQYF.

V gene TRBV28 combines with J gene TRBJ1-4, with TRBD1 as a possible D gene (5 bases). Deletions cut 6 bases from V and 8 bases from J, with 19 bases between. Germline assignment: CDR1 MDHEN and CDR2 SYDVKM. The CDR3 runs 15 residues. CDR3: CASRPPGGLGEKLFF. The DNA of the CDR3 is TGTGCCAGCAGGCCTCCGGGGGGACTAGGAGAAAAACTGTTTTTT.

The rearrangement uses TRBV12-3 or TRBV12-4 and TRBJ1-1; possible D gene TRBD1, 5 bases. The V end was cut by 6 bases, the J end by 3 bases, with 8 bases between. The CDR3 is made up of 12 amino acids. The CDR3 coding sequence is TGTGCCAGCAGGAAAGGGGACACTGAAGCTTTCTTT. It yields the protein CASRKGDTEAFF.

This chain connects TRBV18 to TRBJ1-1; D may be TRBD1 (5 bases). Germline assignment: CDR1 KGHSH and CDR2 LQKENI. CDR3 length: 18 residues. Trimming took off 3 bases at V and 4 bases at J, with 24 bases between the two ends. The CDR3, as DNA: TGTGCCAGCTCACCCTCAGTAGGGGTTCCCCAGTTGGCCACTGAAGCTTTCTTT. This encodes CASSPSVGVPQLATEAFF.

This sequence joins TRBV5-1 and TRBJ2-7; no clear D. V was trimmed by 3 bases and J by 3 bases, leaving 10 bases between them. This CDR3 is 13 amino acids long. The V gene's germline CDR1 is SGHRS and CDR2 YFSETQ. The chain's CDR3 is CASSSGSIYEQYF. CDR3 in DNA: TGCGCCAGCAGCTCCGGTTCCATCTACGAGCAGTACTTC.

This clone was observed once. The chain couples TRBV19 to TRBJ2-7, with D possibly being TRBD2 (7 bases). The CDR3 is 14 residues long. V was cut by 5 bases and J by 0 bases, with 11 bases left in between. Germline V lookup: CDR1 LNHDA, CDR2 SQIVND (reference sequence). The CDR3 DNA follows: TGTGCCAGTAGTGCGGGGGACATCTCCTACGAGCAGTACTTC. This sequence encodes CASSAGDISYEQYF.

The CDR3 here is CASSSGQENSPLHF. The CDR3 nucleotides are TGTGCCAGCAGTTCTGGACAGGAGAACTCACCCCTCCACTTT. This sequence joins TRBV6-2 or TRBV6-3 and TRBJ1-6; 7 bases agree with TRBD1. CDR1 and CDR2 from the germline V gene are MNHEY and SVGEGT. The CDR3 runs 14 residues. With V trimmed by 4 bases and J by 10 bases, 7 bases remained unmatched.

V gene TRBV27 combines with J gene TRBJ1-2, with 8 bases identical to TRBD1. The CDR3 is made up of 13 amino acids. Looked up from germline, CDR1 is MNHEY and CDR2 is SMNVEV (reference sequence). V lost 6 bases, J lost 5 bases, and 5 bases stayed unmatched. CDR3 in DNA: TGTGCCAGCAGCCTTGGACAGGGTTATGGCTACACCTTC. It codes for CASSLGQGYGYTF.

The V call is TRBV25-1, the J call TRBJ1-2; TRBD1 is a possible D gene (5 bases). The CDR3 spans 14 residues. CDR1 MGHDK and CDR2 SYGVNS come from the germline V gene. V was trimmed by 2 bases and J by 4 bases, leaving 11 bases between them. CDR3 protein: CASSEGGERYGYTF. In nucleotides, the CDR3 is TGTGCCAGCAGTGAAGGAGGGGAGCGCTATGGCTACACCTTC.

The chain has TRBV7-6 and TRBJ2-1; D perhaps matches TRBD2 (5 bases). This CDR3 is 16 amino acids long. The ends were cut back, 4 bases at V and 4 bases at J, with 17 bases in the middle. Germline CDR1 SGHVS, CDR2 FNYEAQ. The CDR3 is CASSSPGLSKYNEQFF. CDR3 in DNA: TGTGCCAGCAGCTCCCCTGGACTTTCGAAATACAATGAGCAGTTCTTC. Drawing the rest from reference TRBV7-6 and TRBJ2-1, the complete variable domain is GAGVSQSPRYKVTKRGQDVALRCDPISGHVSLYWYRQALGQGPEFLTYFNYEAQQDKSGLPNDRFSAERPEGSISTLTIQRTEQRDSAMYRCASSSPGLSKYNEQFFGPGTRLTVL.

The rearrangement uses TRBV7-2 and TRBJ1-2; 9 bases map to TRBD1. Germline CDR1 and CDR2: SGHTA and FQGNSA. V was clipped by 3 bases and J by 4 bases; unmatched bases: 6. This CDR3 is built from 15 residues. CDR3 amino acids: CASSFSDRGGYGYTF. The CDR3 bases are TGTGCCAGCAGCTTCTCGGACAGGGGAGGCTATGGCTACACCTTC.

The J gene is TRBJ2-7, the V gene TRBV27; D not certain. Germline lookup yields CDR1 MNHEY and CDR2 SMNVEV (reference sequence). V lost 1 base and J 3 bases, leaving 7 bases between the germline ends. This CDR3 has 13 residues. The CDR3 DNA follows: TGTGCCAGCAGTTTATGGCCAGGCTACGAGCAGTACTTC. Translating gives CASSLWPGYEQYF.

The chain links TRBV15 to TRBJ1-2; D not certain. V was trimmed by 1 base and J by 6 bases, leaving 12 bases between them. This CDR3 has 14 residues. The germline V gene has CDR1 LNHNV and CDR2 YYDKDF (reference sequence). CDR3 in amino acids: CATSRGGIIDGYTF. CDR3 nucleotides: TGTGCCACCAGCAGAGGCGGCATTATCGATGGCTACACCTTC.

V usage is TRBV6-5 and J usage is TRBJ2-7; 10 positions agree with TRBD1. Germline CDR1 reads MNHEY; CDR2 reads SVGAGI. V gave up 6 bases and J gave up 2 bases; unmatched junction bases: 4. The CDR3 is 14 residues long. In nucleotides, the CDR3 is TGTGCCAGCAGAGCCGGGACAGGGGCCTACGAGCAGTACTTC. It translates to CASRAGTGAYEQYF.

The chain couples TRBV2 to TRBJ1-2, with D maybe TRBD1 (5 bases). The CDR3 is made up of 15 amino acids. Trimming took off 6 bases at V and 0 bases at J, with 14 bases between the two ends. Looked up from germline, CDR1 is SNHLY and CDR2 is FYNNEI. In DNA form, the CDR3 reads TGTGCCAGCAGATATTGGGGCAGTTCTAACTATGGCTACACCTTC. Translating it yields CASRYWGSSNYGYTF.

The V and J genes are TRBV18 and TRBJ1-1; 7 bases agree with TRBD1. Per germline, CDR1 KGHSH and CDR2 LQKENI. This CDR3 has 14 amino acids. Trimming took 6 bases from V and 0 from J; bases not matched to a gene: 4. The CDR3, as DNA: TGTGCCAGCTCCTTGACAGGGATGAACACTGAAGCTTTCTTT. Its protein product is CASSLTGMNTEAFF.

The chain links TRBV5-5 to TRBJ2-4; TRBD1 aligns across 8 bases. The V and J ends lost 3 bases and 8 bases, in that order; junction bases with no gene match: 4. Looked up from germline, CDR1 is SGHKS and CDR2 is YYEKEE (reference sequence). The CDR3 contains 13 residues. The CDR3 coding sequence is TGTGCCAGCAGCTCCACAGGGGGAGACATTCAGTACTTC. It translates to CASSSTGGDIQYF.